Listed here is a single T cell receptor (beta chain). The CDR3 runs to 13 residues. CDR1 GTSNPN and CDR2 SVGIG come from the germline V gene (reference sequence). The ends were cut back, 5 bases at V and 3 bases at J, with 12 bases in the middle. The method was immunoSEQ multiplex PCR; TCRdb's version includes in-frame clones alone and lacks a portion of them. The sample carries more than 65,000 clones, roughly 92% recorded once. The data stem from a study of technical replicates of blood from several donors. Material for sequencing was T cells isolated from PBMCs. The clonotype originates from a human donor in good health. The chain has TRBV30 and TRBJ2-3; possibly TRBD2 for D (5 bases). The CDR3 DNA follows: TGTGCCTGGGTAAAGCGGCAGACAGATACGCAGTATTTT. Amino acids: CAWVKRQTDTQYF.